The 13 T cell receptor beta chains below were found in one sample sequenced in a study of OX40 agonist ivuxolimab in advanced cancers. The method was immunoSEQ multiplex PCR; TCRdb's version includes in-frame clones alone and lacks a portion of them. The sample has under 50,000 clones, about 89% seen once. The sequences come from CD4+ or CD8+ T cells sorted from blood, collected in a trial of the OX40 agonist ivuxolimab. The receptor source for this set is an adult with an advanced solid tumor such as melanoma, head and neck, liver or kidney cancer.

The J gene is TRBJ2-3, the V gene TRBV19; TRBD2 matches at 8 bases. The germline V gene has CDR1 LNHDA and CDR2 SQIVND (reference sequence). The ends lost 4 bases at V and 3 bases at J; junction bases unmatched: 3. The CDR3 is 14 amino acids. In DNA, the CDR3 is TGTGCCAGTAGTACCGGACTAGCTACAGATACGCAGTATTTT. Translated: CASSTGLATDTQYF.

The chain joins TRBV28 to TRBJ1-5; TRBD1 matches 9 bases. The CDR3 runs to 16 residues. V lost 6 bases to trimming and J lost 4 bases; unmatched junction nucleotides: 10. Germline loops: CDR1 MDHEN, CDR2 SYDVKM. This CDR3 is CASSTLGQGNNQPQHF. CDR3 in DNA: TGTGCCAGCAGCACTTTGGGACAGGGAAATAATCAGCCCCAGCATTTT.

The chain links TRBV6-6 to TRBJ1-2, with 8 bases identical to TRBD1. J lost 6 bases, V lost 8 bases, and 11 bases had no gene match. This CDR3 is built from 14 residues. Germline CDR1 MNHNY, CDR2 SVGAGI (reference sequence). This CDR3 is CASEGDRSGDGYTF. CDR3 sequence (DNA): TGTGCCAGCGAAGGGGACAGGTCTGGAGATGGCTACACCTTC.

The V and J genes are TRBV6-1 and TRBJ1-3; D is possibly TRBD1 (5 bases). This CDR3 comprises 16 residues. Germline CDR1 MNHNS, CDR2 SASEGT. The V and J ends lost 2 bases and 2 bases respectively, with 13 bases between them. CDR3 residues: CASSESGGSTGNTIYF. CDR3 nucleotides: TGTGCCAGCAGTGAATCTGGGGGTTCGACTGGAAACACCATATATTTT.

The V gene is TRBV7-9, the J gene TRBJ2-5; D is ambiguous. The CDR3 totals 10 residues. Trimming took 8 bases from V and 1 from J, leaving 2 bases between them. The V gene's germline CDR1 is SEHNR and CDR2 FQNEAQ (reference sequence). CDR3 amino acids: CASGQETQYF. CDR3 sequence (DNA): TGTGCCAGCGGCCAAGAGACCCAGTACTTC.

The chain is built from TRBV7-9 and TRBJ1-1; D possibly corresponds to TRBD1 (5 bases). The CDR3 loop spans 14 amino acids. Trimming stripped 5 bases from V and 6 bases from J, with 16 bases between. Germline V lookup: CDR1 SEHNR, CDR2 FQNEAQ (reference sequence). CDR3 region: CASSDRGGDPEAFF. CDR3 bases: TGTGCCAGCAGCGATCGGGGGGGGGACCCTGAAGCTTTCTTT.

This sequence joins TRBV5-1 and TRBJ1-1; 8 nucleotides align to TRBD1. Germline CDR1 reads SGHRS; CDR2 reads YFSETQ. Trimming removed 4 bases from V and 2 bases from J; junction bases left unmatched: 7. This CDR3 has 15 residues. Here the CDR3 reads CASSTPGGANTEAFF. The CDR3 bases are TGCGCCAGCAGCACCCCAGGGGGCGCAAACACTGAAGCTTTCTTT.

The chain combines TRBV9 with TRBJ1-6; D uncertain. V was pared by 1 base and J by 7 bases, with 9 bases between. This CDR3 comprises 14 residues. CDR1 and CDR2 (germline): SGDLS, YYNGEE. CDR3 DNA sequence: TGTGCCAGCAGCGTAACCGACGCCAATTCACCCCTCCACTTT. Residues: CASSVTDANSPLHF. Drawing the rest from reference TRBV9 and TRBJ1-6, the complete variable domain is DSGVTQTPKHLITATGQRVTLRCSPRSGDLSVYWYQQSLDQGLQFLIQYYNGEERAKGNILERFSAQQFPDLHSELNLSSLELGDSALYFCASSVTDANSPLHFGNGTRLTVT.

This clone was counted a few times. The chain has TRBV16 and TRBJ1-1; 7 positions match TRBD1. With V trimmed by 0 bases and J by 5 bases, 6 bases remained unmatched. This CDR3 comprises 15 residues. Per germline, CDR1 KGHSY and CDR2 FQNENV. This chain's CDR3 is CASSQSYRGGTEAFF. The CDR3 DNA reads as TGTGCCAGCAGCCAATCGTACAGGGGCGGTACTGAAGCTTTCTTT.

The chain has TRBV11-2 and TRBJ2-7; D might be TRBD2 (6 bases). The V and J ends lost 0 bases and 10 bases respectively, with 10 bases between them. This CDR3 is built from 12 residues. Germline values: CDR1 SGHAT, CDR2 FQNNGV. The CDR3 DNA is TGTGCCAGCAGCTTAGAGGGACTTAATCAGTACTTC. As protein: CASSLEGLNQYF.

The chain carries TRBV6-6 and TRBJ1-1; D remains ambiguous. The CDR3 extends over 13 amino acids. Germline V gives CDR1 MNHNY, CDR2 SVGAGI (reference sequence). Trimming took 4 bases from V and 1 from J, leaving 7 bases between them. In DNA form, the CDR3 reads TGTGCCAGCAGTTCTAGAACGAACACTGAAGCTTTCTTT. Protein product: CASSSRTNTEAFF.

This clone came up once. The V and J genes are TRBV6-5 and TRBJ2-3; the D gene is possibly TRBD2 (6 bases). This CDR3 is built from 14 residues. Trimming took off 8 bases at V and 1 base at J, with 13 bases between the two ends. Germline lookup yields CDR1 MNHEY and CDR2 SVGAGI. CDR3 residues: CASSPGAGTDTQYF. The CDR3 nucleotides are TGTGCCAGCTCTCCGGGAGCAGGCACAGATACGCAGTATTTT.

V usage is TRBV7-9 and J usage is TRBJ2-1; D is undetermined. The CDR3 has 14 residues. Germline lookup yields CDR1 SEHNR and CDR2 FQNEAQ (reference sequence). V shed 5 bases and J shed 8 bases, with 16 bases lying between them. The CDR3 sequence: CASSDAARVDEQFF. CDR3 DNA: TGTGCCAGCAGCGACGCGGCTAGGGTGGATGAGCAGTTCTTC.